These T cell receptor beta chains were read from a single sample in a study of blood T cell repertoires in COVID-19. Sequenced by immunoSEQ multiplex PCR; TCRdb stores in-frame clones only, minus some. The top ten clones hold 7.2% of a sample with about 59,000 clones, approximately 80% of them seen once. Input material: peripheral blood. All receptors come from a man between 60 and 70 years old with acute or convalescent COVID-19. The CDR3 runs from the conserved cysteine through the conserved F or W. Fields, in order: CDR3 DNA, CDR3 protein, clone size, J gene, V gene, D gene. The D gene is left open where the match is weak. Not all rows give a size; the values are once, few, many and, for expanded clones, a class.

TGTGCCATCAGTGAGGCGGGCACAGCTTCGGGTTATGGCTACACCTTC,CAISEAGTASGYGYTF,-,TRBJ1-2,TRBV10-3,-
TGTGCCTGGAGTGTACAACAGTACGAGCAGTACTTC,CAWSVQQYEQYF,-,TRBJ2-7,TRBV30,-
TGCAGCGTTGAACGGCGGGGGGATTTCCAGGTCACAGATACGCAGTATTTT,CSVERRGDFQVTDTQYF,-,TRBJ2-3,TRBV29-1,TRBD2
TGTGCCACGCGACAGGGCCTATGGTCCTACGAGCAGTACTTC,CATRQGLWSYEQYF,-,TRBJ2-7,TRBV6-5,TRBD1
TGTGCCTGGAGTAAACGGGACTACCCACCGGATTCTTTTCAAGAGACCCAGTACTTC,CAWSKRDYPPDSFQETQYF,-,TRBJ2-5,TRBV30,TRBD2
TGTGCCAGCAGCAAAACGGGGATTGAGCAGTTCTTC,CASSKTGIEQFF,few,TRBJ2-1,TRBV7-2,-
TGTGCCAGCAGCTCACTAGGAAGGGCCAATGAGCAGTTCTTC,CASSSLGRANEQFF,-,TRBJ2-1,TRBV21-1,-
TGTGCCAGCAGTCCACGATTGCGGGAGAACACTGAAGCTTTCTTT,CASSPRLRENTEAFF,once,TRBJ1-1,TRBV6-5,-
TGTGCCAGCAGCTTAGCAAAACTACTGAACACCTTC,CASSLAKLLNTF,-,TRBJ1-2,TRBV7-8,-
TGTGCCAGTAGTAGGGTTGGACAGGCTGAAGCTTTCTTT,CASSRVGQAEAFF,-,TRBJ1-1,TRBV19,TRBD1
TGTGCCTGGAGTACGGGACAGCTCTATGGCTACACCTTC,CAWSTGQLYGYTF,-,TRBJ1-2,TRBV30,TRBD1
TGTGCCAGCAGTCCCACCCCGGCACTAGCCGGGCAAGAGACCCAGTACTTC,CASSPTPALAGQETQYF,-,TRBJ2-5,TRBV7-2,-
TGTGCCAGCAGCTCTAACACAGGGTCCCCCGGGGAGCTGTTTTTT,CASSSNTGSPGELFF,-,TRBJ2-2,TRBV7-9,-
TGTGCCAGCAGCTTAGCCGGGACAGGGTTTGGCACAGATACGCAGTATTTT,CASSLAGTGFGTDTQYF,-,TRBJ2-3,TRBV7-2,TRBD1
TGTGCCAGCAGCTTAGGGCAGAAGACAGATACGCAGTATTTT,CASSLGQKTDTQYF,-,TRBJ2-3,TRBV7-3,-
TGTGCCAGCAGGGCCGGGACAGGTGCCGGGGAGCTGTTTTTT,CASRAGTGAGELFF,-,TRBJ2-2,TRBV2,TRBD1
TGTGCCAGCAGCTTAGGGGCTAGCGGGGGCCGAGATACGCAGTATTTT,CASSLGASGGRDTQYF,-,TRBJ2-3,TRBV11-3,TRBD2
TGTGCCAGCAGCTTAGGGCGCGACGGGGAGACCCAGTACTTC,CASSLGRDGETQYF,-,TRBJ2-5,TRBV11-3,-
TGCAGCGTTGGGGGCGGGGCGGGCACCGGGGAGCTGTTTTTT,CSVGGGAGTGELFF,-,TRBJ2-2,TRBV29-1,-
TGCGCCAGCAGTAGGGGAGCGGGGGGGAGCGAGACCCAGTACTTC,CASSRGAGGSETQYF,-,TRBJ2-5,TRBV10-1,TRBD2
TGTGCCAGCAGCTTGGACATCGTGAACACTGAAGCTTTCTTT,CASSLDIVNTEAFF,-,TRBJ1-1,TRBV5-5,-
TGTGCCAGCAGTTACTCGGATACGGCGGGATATGGCTACACCTTC,CASSYSDTAGYGYTF,-,TRBJ1-2,TRBV6-5,-
TGTGCCAGCAGTCCTGACAGGGAAGCTTTCTTT,CASSPDREAFF,-,TRBJ1-1,TRBV28,-
TGTGCCAGCAGTGATCGCAGTAGCGGGGTAAGCTCCTACGAGCAGTACTTC,CASSDRSSGVSSYEQYF,few,TRBJ2-7,TRBV6-1,TRBD2
TGTGCCAGTTGTAGCGGGGGTGGGCACGGGGAGCTGTTTTTT,CASCSGGGHGELFF,-,TRBJ2-2,TRBV19,TRBD2
TGTGCCAGCAAGTCCGGGACAGGGGTTTATGGCTACACCTTC,CASKSGTGVYGYTF,once,TRBJ1-2,TRBV2,TRBD1
TGCGCCAGCAACACCGCCGGGGGGACCCACAATGAGCAGTTCTTC,CASNTAGGTHNEQFF,-,TRBJ2-1,TRBV5-1,TRBD2
TGTGCCACCAGTGATCCGGATCAGCCCCAGCATTTT,CATSDPDQPQHF,-,TRBJ1-5,TRBV24-1,-
TGCGCCAGCAGCCCCCGACTAGCAAAGGTCAATGAGCAGTTCTTC,CASSPRLAKVNEQFF,-,TRBJ2-1,TRBV4-1,TRBD2
TGTGCCAGCAGTGACCAGCGGGGGGCCTACGAGCAGTACTTC,CASSDQRGAYEQYF,-,TRBJ2-7,TRBV2,TRBD2
TGTGCCAGCAGCTTGGGCGGGGGGGTCAACAATGAGCAGTTCTTC,CASSLGGGVNNEQFF,medium-sized,TRBJ2-1,TRBV7-6,TRBD2
TGTGCCAGTGCTGCCTCACTCCTTTACACAGATACGCAGTATTTT,CASAASLLYTDTQYF,-,TRBJ2-3,TRBV19,-
TGCGCCAGCAGCTATAGTGGAAACACCATATATTTT,CASSYSGNTIYF,-,TRBJ1-3,TRBV5-1,-
TGTGCCAGCAGTTCCTTCCGGACAGGGGGCACCGGGGAGCTGTTTTTT,CASSSFRTGGTGELFF,-,TRBJ2-2,TRBV27,TRBD1
TGCGCCAGCAGCCGGACAGGGGGTATCGGGGAGCTGTTTTTT,CASSRTGGIGELFF,-,TRBJ2-2,TRBV5-1,TRBD1
TGTGCCAGCAGCCGGACAGCGAACACTGAAGCTTTCTTT,CASSRTANTEAFF,-,TRBJ1-1,TRBV3-1/TRBV3-2,-
TGTGCCACCAGGGGGCTAAGGACTGAAGCTTTCTTT,CATRGLRTEAFF,-,TRBJ1-1,TRBV3-1/TRBV3-2,TRBD1
TGTGCCAGCAGCCACGTAGCGGGAGACACCGGGGAGCTGTTTTTT,CASSHVAGDTGELFF,-,TRBJ2-2,TRBV4-2,TRBD2
TGCGCCAGCAGTCCCCTAGTCGGGGGGCTCTCTGGAAACACCATATATTTT,CASSPLVGGLSGNTIYF,-,TRBJ1-3,TRBV4-1,-
TGTGCCATCAGTGCGACGGACAGTGCCAATGGCTACACCTTC,CAISATDSANGYTF,-,TRBJ1-2,TRBV10-3,-
TGTGCCAGTAATCAACAGGGGAGAGATCAGCCCCAGCATTTT,CASNQQGRDQPQHF,-,TRBJ1-5,TRBV19,TRBD1
TGTGCCAGCAGCCCCCAGGGAAGAGATTCCTATAATTCACCCCTCCACTTT,CASSPQGRDSYNSPLHF,-,TRBJ1-6,TRBV7-2,-
TGTGCCAGCAGCGTAAACTCCCGAGACAGCTATAACACCGGGGAGCTGTTTTTT,CASSVNSRDSYNTGELFF,-,TRBJ2-2,TRBV9,-
TGTGCCAGCAGTTTGGGTTGGGGGGGTGAGACCCAGTACTTC,CASSLGWGGETQYF,once,TRBJ2-5,TRBV28,TRBD2
TGTGCCAGCTCACTAGGACAGGGTCCCTACGAGCAGTACTTC,CASSLGQGPYEQYF,few,TRBJ2-7,TRBV18,TRBD1
TGTGCCAGCAGTTTATCCGGACAGGGGGGCACAGATACGCAGTATTTT,CASSLSGQGGTDTQYF,-,TRBJ2-3,TRBV27,TRBD1
TGTGCCAGCAGTGAGGAAAGCGGGCCCCTTTCACATTTT,CASSEESGPLSHF,once,TRBJ1-5,TRBV6-1,-
TGCGCCAGCAGCTTGGCGGGGGGCTACACCTTC,CASSLAGGYTF,-,TRBJ1-2,TRBV5-1,-
TGTGCCAGCTCAACGGGACAGGGGGCCTACTATGGCTACACCTTC,CASSTGQGAYYGYTF,-,TRBJ1-2,TRBV18,TRBD1
TGTGCCAGCAAGCGGGAGGGGCTCGGTGAGCAGTTCTTC,CASKREGLGEQFF,-,TRBJ2-1,TRBV6-5,TRBD2
TGTGCCAGCAGCACCGAGGTCGTCAGGGGCGCTTTCGTAGATACGCAGTATTTT,CASSTEVVRGAFVDTQYF,-,TRBJ2-3,TRBV5-7,-
TGCAGTGCTAGTCGTAGCGGGGGGTTCTACAATGAGCAGTTCTTC,CSASRSGGFYNEQFF,once,TRBJ2-1,TRBV20-1,TRBD2
TGTGCCAGCAGCTCCAGGGTCTCTAGCACAGATACGCAGTATTTT,CASSSRVSSTDTQYF,-,TRBJ2-3,TRBV7-8,-
TGTGCCAGCAGCTCGACTAGCGGGGGGGCCTCAAATGAGCAGTTCTTC,CASSSTSGGASNEQFF,-,TRBJ2-1,TRBV11-2,TRBD2
TGTGCCAGCAGCCAGTCGTCGGAGCAGTTCTTC,CASSQSSEQFF,-,TRBJ2-1,TRBV28,-
TGTGCCATCAGTGAAACGGGGGGGCCGGCCGAGCAGTACTTC,CAISETGGPAEQYF,-,TRBJ2-7,TRBV10-3,TRBD2
TGCGCCAGCAGCGGGGGGCCTCAGGGACTAAGGCCCACAGATACGCAGTATTTT,CASSGGPQGLRPTDTQYF,-,TRBJ2-3,TRBV5-1,-
TGTGCCAGCAGAGGGACAGTGGAGAGCAATCAGCCCCAGCATTTT,CASRGTVESNQPQHF,-,TRBJ1-5,TRBV6-5,TRBD1